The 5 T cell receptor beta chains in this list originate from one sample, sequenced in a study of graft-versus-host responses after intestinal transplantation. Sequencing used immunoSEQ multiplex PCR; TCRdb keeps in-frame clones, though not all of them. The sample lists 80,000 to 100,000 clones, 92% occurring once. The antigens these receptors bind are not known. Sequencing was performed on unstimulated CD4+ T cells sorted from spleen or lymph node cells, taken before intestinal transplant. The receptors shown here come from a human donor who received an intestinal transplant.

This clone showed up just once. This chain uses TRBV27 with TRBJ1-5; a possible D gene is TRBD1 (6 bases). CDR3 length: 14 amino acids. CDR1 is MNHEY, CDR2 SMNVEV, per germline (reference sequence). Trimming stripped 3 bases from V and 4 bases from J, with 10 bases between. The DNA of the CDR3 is TGTGCCAGCAGTTTCGGCAGGGGAAATCAGCCCCAGCATTTT. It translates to CASSFGRGNQPQHF.

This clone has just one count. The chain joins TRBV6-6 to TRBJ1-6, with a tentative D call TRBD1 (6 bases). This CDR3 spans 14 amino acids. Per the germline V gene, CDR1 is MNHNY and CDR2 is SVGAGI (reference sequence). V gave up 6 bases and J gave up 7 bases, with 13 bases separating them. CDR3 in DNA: TGTGCCAGCAGCCCCCGGACAGAAAATTCACCCCTCCACTTT. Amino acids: CASSPRTENSPLHF.

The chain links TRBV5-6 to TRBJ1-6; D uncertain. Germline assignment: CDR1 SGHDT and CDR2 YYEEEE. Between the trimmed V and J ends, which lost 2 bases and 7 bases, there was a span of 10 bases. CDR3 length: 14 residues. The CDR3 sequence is CASSLQLFNSPLHF. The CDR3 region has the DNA TGTGCCAGCAGCTTACAGCTTTTCAATTCACCCCTCCACTTT.

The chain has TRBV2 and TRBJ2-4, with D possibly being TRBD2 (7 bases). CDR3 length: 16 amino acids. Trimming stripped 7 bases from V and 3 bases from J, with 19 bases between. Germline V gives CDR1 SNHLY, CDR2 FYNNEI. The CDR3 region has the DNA TGTGCCAGCAATGACCAGGGTAGGGGGGGCAAAAACATTCAGTACTTC. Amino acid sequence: CASNDQGRGGKNIQYF.

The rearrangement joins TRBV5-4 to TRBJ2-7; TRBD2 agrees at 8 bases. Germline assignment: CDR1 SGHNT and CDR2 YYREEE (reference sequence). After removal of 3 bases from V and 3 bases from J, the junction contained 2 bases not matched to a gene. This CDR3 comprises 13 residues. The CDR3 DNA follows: TGTGCCAGCAGCTCCGGGACTAGCTACGAGCAGTACTTC. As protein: CASSSGTSYEQYF.